One sample yielded the 21 T cell receptor beta chains listed below, sequenced in a study of T-cell reconstitution after alpha-beta-depleted transplantation in children (dated by TCRdb to 2016 to 2018). Library generation was performed with PCR. Reads for this sample came from an Illumina HiSeq 2500. To normalize quantification of the TCRbeta repertoire, the TCR libraries were built with molecular barcoding that relied on unique molecular identifiers. The public reads were run again by TCRdb, first through fastp at Q25 and then through MiXCR, and only productive beta chains were kept. A single entry per CDR3 protein holds the most common genes and DNA from its merged rows. The sample has about 460,000 distinct CDR3 sequences on record, approximately 10% of them singletons. In total, the top ten clones hold 11% to 15% of the sample. The label giving this sample's treatment or condition can be read as: allogeneic hematopoietic cell transplantation with graft depleted of TCRalphabeta T cells and CD19 B cells.

Specimen: PBMCs, mostly from graft donor cells, collected 180 days after TCRalphabeta/CD19-depleted stem cell transplant. All receptors derive from a female patient aged 2-15 years who had a stem cell transplant for aplastic anemia, so the T cells may come from the graft donor.

The table lists this clonotype with a few counts. The chain is built from TRBV27 and TRBJ2-4; D gene unclear. Per the germline V gene, CDR1 is MNHEY and CDR2 is SMNVEV (reference sequence). Trimming stripped 6 bases from V and 5 bases from J, with 11 bases between. The CDR3 is 13 residues long. Here the CDR3 DNA reads TGTGCCAGCAGAGGACCACACGAAAACATTCAGTACTTC. It yields the protein CASRGPHENIQYF.

There are a few counts of this clonotype. The genes are TRBV6-6 and TRBJ2-7; D remains ambiguous. The V gene's germline CDR1 is MNHNY and CDR2 SVGAGI (reference sequence). This CDR3 spans 11 amino acids. The CDR3 protein is CATGSPYEQYV. DNA of the CDR3: TGCGCCACTGGCAGTCCCTACGAGCAGTACGTC.

This clonotype was picked up a small number of times. The chain links TRBV5-1 to TRBJ1-2, with a weak D call TRBD1 (6 bases). Germline CDR1 and CDR2: SGHRS and YFSETQ. The CDR3 is 15 amino acids. Trimming took 8 bases from V and 3 from J, leaving 20 bases between them. CDR3 DNA sequence: TGCGCCAGTAAATCCGTCGGGGGCCTCGACTATGGCTACACCTTC. Translation gives CASKSVGGLDYGYTF.

This clonotype came up many times. This sequence joins TRBV20-1 and TRBJ2-5, with D unresolved. V was pared by 6 bases and J by 5 bases, with 10 bases between. The germline CDR1 and CDR2 sequences are DFQATT and SNEGSKA (reference sequence). This CDR3 is built from 11 residues. CDR3 sequence: CSALLVETQYF. The CDR3 nucleotides are TGCAGTGCCCTCCTGGTGGAGACCCAGTACTTC.

The chain couples TRBV20-1 to TRBJ2-7; 9 bases are shared with TRBD2. Trimming took 7 bases from V and 4 from J; bases not matched to a gene: 8. The V gene's germline CDR1 is DFQATT and CDR2 SNEGSKA (reference sequence). The CDR3 is 13 residues long. In DNA, the CDR3 is TGCAGTGTCATCCTAGCGGGACGATACGAGCAGTACTTC. Translating gives CSVILAGRYEQYF.

This clonotype has just a few counts. This sequence joins TRBV29-1 and TRBJ2-2; TRBD2 agrees at 9 bases. The CDR3 totals 15 residues. The J segment lost 4 bases and the V segment lost 5 bases, leaving 8 bases of the junction unmatched. Germline V gene sequence: CDR1 SQVTM, CDR2 ANQGSEA. DNA for the CDR3: TGCAGCGTTCGCGGGAGGGCCGGGGGCACCGGGGAGCTGTTTTTT. This codes for CSVRGRAGGTGELFF.

The gene calls are TRBV20-1 and TRBJ1-1; D not resolved. The CDR3 contains 12 residues. V lost 6 bases and J 7 bases, leaving 15 bases between the germline ends. CDR1 and CDR2 from the germline V gene are DFQATT and SNEGSKA (reference sequence). This CDR3 reads CSASDSTDEAFF. Written as DNA, the CDR3 is TGCAGTGCATCGGACTCGACCGATGAAGCTTTCTTT.

This chain joins TRBV12-3 or TRBV12-4 and TRBJ1-4; TRBD1 might be the D (5 bases). The V gene lost 7 bases and the J gene lost 8 bases, with 17 bases spanning the gap. This CDR3 has 14 residues. For the CDR3, the DNA is TGTGCCAGCAATCCCGGCGGGGGGGAAGAAAAACTGTTTTTT. Its protein is CASNPGGGEEKLFF.

This clonotype was detected only a few times. CDR3 in DNA: TGCAGTGCTAGAGTGAGCAGAAAAGCGTTTGGTAGCAATCAGCCCCAGCATTTT. Translated, it gives CSARVSRKAFGSNQPQHF. The chain uses TRBV20-1 and TRBJ1-5; D remains ambiguous. The germline gives CDR1 DFQATT, CDR2 SNEGSKA (reference sequence). V lost 1 base to trimming and J lost 0 bases, with 19 bases between them. The CDR3 consists of 18 residues.

CDR3 in DNA: TGTGCCAGCAGCCACCTCTGGCGGGAGACCTACAATGAGCAGTTCTTC. Its translation is CASSHLWRETYNEQFF. The chain joins TRBV7-2 to TRBJ2-1, with 7 positions matching TRBD2. Germline-derived CDR1 and CDR2 are SGHTA and FQGNSA. The CDR3 totals 16 residues. J was trimmed by 2 bases and V by 5 bases; bases with no gene match: 9.

This chain connects TRBV5-1 to TRBJ2-5; D is unresolved. V gave up 0 bases and J gave up 5 bases, with 8 bases separating them. The CDR3 sequence is 13 residues long. Germline V lookup: CDR1 SGHRS, CDR2 YFSETQ. The CDR3 loop is CASSLGWQETQYF. CDR3 nucleotide sequence: TGCGCCAGCAGCTTGGGGTGGCAGGAGACCCAGTACTTC.

The genes are TRBV20-1 and TRBJ1-5; D is perhaps TRBD1 (6 bases). The V gene's germline CDR1 is DFQATT and CDR2 SNEGSKA (reference sequence). V shed 5 bases and J shed 2 bases, with 10 bases lying between them. This CDR3 is 13 amino acids long. CDR3 nucleotide sequence: TGCAGTGCTCATAGACAGGGCAATCAGCCCCAGCATTTT. Protein sequence: CSAHRQGNQPQHF.

The chain employs TRBV5-1 and TRBJ2-7; D is possibly TRBD2 (5 bases). Germline assignment: CDR1 SGHRS and CDR2 YFSETQ. The CDR3 runs to 15 residues. The germline V and J ends were trimmed by 4 bases and 1 base, with 15 bases remaining between them. The CDR3 region has the DNA TGCGCCAGCAGCCGCCTGGAAAGCGGATCCTACGAGCAGTACTTC. It encodes CASSRLESGSYEQYF. The full variable domain, with the rest looked up from reference TRBV5-1 and TRBJ2-7, is KAGVTQTPRYLIKTRGQQVTLSCSPISGHRSVSWYQQTPGQGLQFLFEYFSETQRNKGNFPGRFSGRQFSNSRSEMNVSTLELGDSALYLCASSRLESGSYEQYFGPGTRLTVT.

The chain is built from TRBV7-6 and TRBJ1-1; D ambiguous. The CDR3 runs to 17 residues. V was trimmed by 1 base and J by 3 bases, leaving 18 bases between them. CDR1 is SGHVS, CDR2 FNYEAQ, per germline. The CDR3 DNA sequence: TGTGCCAGCAGCTTAGATGCCAGCCCTCGGAGGGACACTGAAGCTTTCTTT. It specifies CASSLDASPRRDTEAFF.

V gene TRBV3-1 combines with J gene TRBJ2-3, with 8 bases matching TRBD1. This CDR3 is 19 amino acids long. V lost 8 bases and J lost 2; bases outside the gene matches: 21. Germline loops: CDR1 LGHDT, CDR2 YNNKEL (reference sequence). CDR3 in amino acids: CASCSRIVVGTGATDTQYF. In DNA form, the CDR3 reads TGTGCCAGCTGTTCCCGAATAGTGGTCGGGACAGGAGCCACAGATACGCAGTATTTT.

This chain uses TRBV20-1 with TRBJ2-5, with 10 bases lining up with TRBD2. The CDR3 runs 13 residues. Trimming removed 4 bases from V and 4 bases from J; junction bases left unmatched: 3. CDR1 is DFQATT, CDR2 SNEGSKA, per germline (reference sequence). This CDR3 reads CSATSGSGETQYF. CDR3 in DNA: TGCAGTGCTACTAGCGGGAGCGGAGAGACCCAGTACTTC.

The chain joins TRBV15 to TRBJ1-3; no firm D call. Germline values: CDR1 LNHNV, CDR2 YYDKDF (reference sequence). This CDR3 contains 15 residues. The V and J ends lost 4 bases and 0 bases respectively, with 10 bases between them. CDR3 coding DNA: TGTGCCACCAGCACCGACGGTTTCTCTGGAAACACCATATATTTT. It specifies CATSTDGFSGNTIYF.

This chain uses TRBV5-1 with TRBJ2-3; 10 nucleotides match TRBD2. There are 16 residues in the CDR3. Losses at the gene ends were 1 base for V and 5 bases for J; bases not matched to a gene: 7. Germline V gene lookup returns CDR1 SGHRS and CDR2 YFSETQ. CDR3 residues: CASSLTTSGTRDTQYF. The CDR3 DNA is TGCGCCAGCAGCTTGACCACTAGCGGGACCCGAGATACGCAGTATTTT.

The table lists this clonotype with many counts. This chain connects TRBV29-1 to TRBJ2-5, with D perhaps matching TRBD1 (7 bases). The CDR3 has 15 amino acids. Trimming pared 6 bases from V and 5 bases from J, leaving 22 bases between. Germline lookup yields CDR1 SQVTM and CDR2 ANQGSEA. Here the CDR3 reads CSVWAGRGVGETQYF. CDR3 DNA: TGCAGCGTCTGGGCGGGCAGGGGGGTTGGCGAGACCCAGTACTTC.

The chain couples TRBV9 to TRBJ2-1, with D tentatively TRBD1 (6 bases). The CDR3 is 14 residues long. Per germline, CDR1 SGDLS and CDR2 YYNGEE. Trimming pared 3 bases from V and 0 bases from J, leaving 7 bases between. CDR3 loop: CASSEGGSYNEQFF. CDR3 bases: TGTGCCAGCAGCGAAGGGGGCTCCTACAATGAGCAGTTCTTC.

This clonotype came up a few times. The chain combines TRBV4-2 with TRBJ2-3; 15 bases are a match to TRBD2. The V and J ends lost 4 bases and 1 base, in that order; junction bases with no gene match: 9. The germline V gene encodes CDR1 LGHNA and CDR2 YNFKEQ. The CDR3 is made up of 19 amino acids. The chain's CDR3 is CASSLGGLAGGGGTDTQYF. CDR3 DNA: TGTGCCAGCAGCCTCGGGGGACTAGCGGGGGGAGGGGGCACAGATACGCAGTATTTT.